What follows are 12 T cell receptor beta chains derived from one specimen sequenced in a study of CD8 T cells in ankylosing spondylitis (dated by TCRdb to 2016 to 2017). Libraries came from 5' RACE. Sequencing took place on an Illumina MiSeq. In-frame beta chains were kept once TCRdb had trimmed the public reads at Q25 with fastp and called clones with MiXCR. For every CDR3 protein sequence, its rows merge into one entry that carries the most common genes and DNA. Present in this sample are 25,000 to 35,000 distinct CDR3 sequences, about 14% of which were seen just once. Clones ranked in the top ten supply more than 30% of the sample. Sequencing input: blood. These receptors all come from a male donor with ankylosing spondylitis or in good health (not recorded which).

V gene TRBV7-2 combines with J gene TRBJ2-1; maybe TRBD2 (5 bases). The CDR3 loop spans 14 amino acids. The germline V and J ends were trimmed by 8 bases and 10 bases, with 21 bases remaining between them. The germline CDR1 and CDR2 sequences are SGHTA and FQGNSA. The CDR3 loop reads CASAPEGLKREQFF. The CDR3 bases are TGTGCCAGCGCTCCCGAGGGCCTAAAACGAGAGCAGTTCTTC.

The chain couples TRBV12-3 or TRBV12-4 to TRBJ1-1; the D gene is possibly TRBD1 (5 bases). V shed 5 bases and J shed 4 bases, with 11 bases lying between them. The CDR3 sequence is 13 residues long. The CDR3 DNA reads TGTGCCAGCAGTCTACGACAGAGCACTGAAGCTTTCTTT. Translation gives CASSLRQSTEAFF.

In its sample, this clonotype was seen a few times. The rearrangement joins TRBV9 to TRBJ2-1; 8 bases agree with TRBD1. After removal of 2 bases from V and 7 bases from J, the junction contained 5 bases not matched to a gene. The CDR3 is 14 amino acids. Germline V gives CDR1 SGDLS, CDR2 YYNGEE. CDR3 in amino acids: CASSVAGGLNEQFF. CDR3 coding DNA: TGTGCCAGCAGCGTGGCAGGGGGCTTGAATGAGCAGTTCTTC.

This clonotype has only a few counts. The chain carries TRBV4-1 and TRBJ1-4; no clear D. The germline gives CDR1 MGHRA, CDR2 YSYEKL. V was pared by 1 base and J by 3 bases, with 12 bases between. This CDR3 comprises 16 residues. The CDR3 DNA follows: TGCGCCAGCAGCCAAGTCCAGGTACTCGCTAATGAAAAACTGTTTTTT. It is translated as CASSQVQVLANEKLFF.

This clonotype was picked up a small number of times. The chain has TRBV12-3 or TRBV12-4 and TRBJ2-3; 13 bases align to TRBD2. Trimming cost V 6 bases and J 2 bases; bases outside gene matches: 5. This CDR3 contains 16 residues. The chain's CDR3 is CASRTGTSGITDTQYF. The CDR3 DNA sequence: TGTGCCAGCAGAACCGGGACTAGCGGGATCACAGATACGCAGTATTTT.

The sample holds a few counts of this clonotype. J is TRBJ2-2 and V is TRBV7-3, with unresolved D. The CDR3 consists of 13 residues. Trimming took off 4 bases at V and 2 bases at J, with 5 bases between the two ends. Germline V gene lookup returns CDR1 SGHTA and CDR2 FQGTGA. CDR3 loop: CASSSDNTGELFF. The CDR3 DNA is TGTGCCAGCAGCTCGGATAACACCGGGGAGCTGTTTTTT.

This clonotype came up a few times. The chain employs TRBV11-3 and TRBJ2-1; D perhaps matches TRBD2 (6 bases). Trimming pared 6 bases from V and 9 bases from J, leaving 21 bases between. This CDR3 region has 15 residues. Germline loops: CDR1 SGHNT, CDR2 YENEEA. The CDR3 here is CASSHLFSEEGEQFF. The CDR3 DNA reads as TGTGCCAGCAGTCATCTTTTTTCAGAGGAGGGTGAGCAGTTCTTC.

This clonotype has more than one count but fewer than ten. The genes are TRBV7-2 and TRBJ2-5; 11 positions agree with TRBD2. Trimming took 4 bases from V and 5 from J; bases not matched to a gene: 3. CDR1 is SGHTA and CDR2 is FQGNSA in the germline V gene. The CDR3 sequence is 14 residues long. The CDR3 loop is CASSSRTSGETQYF. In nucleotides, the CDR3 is TGTGCCAGCAGCTCACGGACTAGCGGGGAGACCCAGTACTTC.

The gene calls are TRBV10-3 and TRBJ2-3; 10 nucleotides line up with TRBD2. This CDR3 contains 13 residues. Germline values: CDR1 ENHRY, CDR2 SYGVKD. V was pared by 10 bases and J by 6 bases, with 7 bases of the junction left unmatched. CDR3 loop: CASEAGGQDTQYF. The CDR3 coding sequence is TGTGCCAGTGAAGCGGGGGGGCAGGATACGCAGTATTTT.

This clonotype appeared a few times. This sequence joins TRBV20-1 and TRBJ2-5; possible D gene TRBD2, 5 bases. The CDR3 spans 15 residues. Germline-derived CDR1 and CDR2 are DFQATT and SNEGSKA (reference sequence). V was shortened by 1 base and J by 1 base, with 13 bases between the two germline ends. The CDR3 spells CSARGGRGIQETQYF. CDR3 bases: TGCAGTGCTAGAGGAGGGCGCGGTATCCAAGAGACCCAGTACTTC.

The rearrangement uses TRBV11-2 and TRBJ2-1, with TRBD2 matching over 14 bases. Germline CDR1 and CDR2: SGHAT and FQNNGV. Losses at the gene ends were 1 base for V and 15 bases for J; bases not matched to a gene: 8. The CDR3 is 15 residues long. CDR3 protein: CASSLAPGLAGEGFF. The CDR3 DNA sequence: TGTGCCAGCAGCTTAGCCCCGGGACTAGCGGGAGAAGGGTTCTTC.

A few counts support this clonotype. CDR3 region: CASSERGGSTEAFF. DNA of the CDR3: TGTGCCAGCAGTGAACGGGGCGGAAGCACTGAAGCTTTCTTT. The V and J genes are TRBV6-4 and TRBJ1-1; maybe TRBD1 (5 bases). V was cut by 3 bases and J by 4 bases, with 12 bases left in between. The V gene's germline CDR1 is MRHNA and CDR2 SNTAGT. This CDR3 comprises 14 residues.